One sample yielded the 32 T cell receptor beta chains listed below, sequenced in a study of cytomegalovirus exposure and HLA in healthy donors. The repertoire was sequenced with immunoSEQ multiplex PCR; TCRdb's copy has only in-frame clones and lacks some. The sample has roughly 56,000 clones, around 90% seen once. What was sequenced was PBMCs. The receptor set was obtained from a woman in her 30s in good health and CMV-seronegative.

DNA of the CDR3: TGTGCCAGCAGCAAAGGAGGGCGAGTGGGAAACACCATATATTTT. Its translation is CASSKGGRVGNTIYF. The chain links TRBV21-1 to TRBJ1-3. TRBV21-1 counts as a pseudogene. CDR3 length equals 15 residues.

The gene calls are TRBV6-1 and TRBJ2-3; 9 positions agree with TRBD2. The germline gives CDR1 MNHNS, CDR2 SASEGT. The CDR3 is 19 residues long. The trim removed 1 base at V and 6 bases at J, leaving 17 bases unmatched. The CDR3 here is CASSEVGQLSGRSGDTQYF. The CDR3 nucleotides read TGTGCCAGCAGTGAAGTGGGCCAGCTAAGCGGGAGGTCCGGGGATACGCAGTATTTT.

This clone was detected only once. This chain's CDR3 is CASSSTPGQTHHFHGYTF. The CDR3 coding sequence is TGTGCCAGCAGCTCAACCCCGGGACAGACACACCATTTTCATGGCTACACCTTC. The chain carries TRBV7-9 and TRBJ1-2; 7 nucleotides agree with TRBD1. The J segment lost 6 bases and the V segment lost 4 bases, leaving 20 bases of the junction unmatched. Germline CDR1 SEHNR, CDR2 FQNEAQ (reference sequence). The CDR3 contains 18 residues.

This clone was recorded a few times. The rearrangement uses TRBV20-1 and TRBJ2-7, with 9 bases that match TRBD2. Germline assignment: CDR1 DFQATT and CDR2 SNEGSKA (reference sequence). V lost 3 bases, J lost 7 bases, and 1 base stayed unmatched. The CDR3 runs to 11 residues. The CDR3 loop reads CSARREGEQYF. Written as DNA, the CDR3 is TGCAGTGCTAGGCGGGAGGGGGAGCAGTACTTC.

The table lists this clone with a count of one. The V gene is TRBV2, the J gene TRBJ2-7; 7 bases agree with TRBD1. With 3 bases clipped from V and 4 bases from J, the junction kept 6 bases outside the gene matches. Germline lookup yields CDR1 SNHLY and CDR2 FYNNEI. This CDR3 is 14 amino acids long. The CDR3 sequence is CASSDRTGYYEQYF. The CDR3 bases are TGTGCCAGCAGTGACCGGACAGGTTATTACGAGCAGTACTTC.

The CDR3 bases are TGTGCCAGCAGCCCTGACAGAGAGCAGTTCTTC. Protein sequence: CASSPDREQFF. The chain links TRBV11-2 to TRBJ2-1; D perhaps matches TRBD1 (5 bases). V was cut by 5 bases and J by 10 bases, with 9 bases left in between. Germline V gene data show CDR1 as SGHAT and CDR2 as FQNNGV. This CDR3 region has 11 residues.

V usage is TRBV9 and J usage is TRBJ1-2; D gene ambiguous. Trimming shortened V by 0 bases and J by 5 bases, and 17 bases separated the two germline ends. Germline V lookup: CDR1 SGDLS, CDR2 YYNGEE. The CDR3 has 16 residues. CDR3 sequence (DNA): TGTGCCAGCAGCGTAGGGCTGGCTCCGTATGGTTATGGCTACACCTTC. This codes for CASSVGLAPYGYGYTF. Full variable domain (outside the CDR3, taken from reference TRBV9 and TRBJ1-2): DSGVTQTPKHLITATGQRVTLRCSPRSGDLSVYWYQQSLDQGLQFLIQYYNGEERAKGNILERFSAQQFPDLHSELNLSSLELGDSALYFCASSVGLAPYGYGYTFGSGTRLTVV.

The chain carries TRBV29-1 and TRBJ1-2; 9 nucleotides align to TRBD1. Germline CDR1 is SQVTM and CDR2 is ANQGSEA. The junction had 5 bases not matched to a gene; V was cut back by 6 bases and J by 3 bases. This CDR3 spans 13 amino acids. This CDR3 is CSVGRTGDYGYTF. In nucleotides, the CDR3 is TGCAGCGTGGGCCGGACAGGGGACTATGGCTACACCTTC.

J is TRBJ2-1 and V is TRBV6-1; D not certain. Germline loops: CDR1 MNHNS, CDR2 SASEGT. V was shortened by 1 base and J by 5 bases, with 12 bases between the two germline ends. The CDR3 loop spans 15 amino acids. This chain's CDR3 is CASSEGPLFNNEQFF. The DNA of the CDR3 is TGTGCCAGCAGTGAAGGGCCCCTTTTCAACAATGAGCAGTTCTTC.

The genes are TRBV9 and TRBJ2-1, with TRBD1 identical over 11 bases. This CDR3 is 17 amino acids long. V dropped 4 bases and J dropped 6; count of bases not matched to a gene: 12. Germline lookup yields CDR1 SGDLS and CDR2 YYNGEE. The CDR3 DNA follows: TGTGCCAGCAGCACCGGAGGCGGGACAGGGGGAGGCAATGAGCAGTTCTTC. This gives the protein CASSTGGGTGGGNEQFF. The whole variable domain, filled in from reference TRBV9 and TRBJ2-1, reads DSGVTQTPKHLITATGQRVTLRCSPRSGDLSVYWYQQSLDQGLQFLIQYYNGEERAKGNILERFSAQQFPDLHSELNLSSLELGDSALYFCASSTGGGTGGGNEQFFGPGTRLTVL.

The chain joins TRBV5-1 to TRBJ2-1, with 8 bases fitting TRBD2. Per germline, CDR1 SGHRS and CDR2 YFSETQ. Trimming took 7 bases from V and 3 from J; bases not matched to a gene: 9. The CDR3 length is 15 residues. CDR3 loop: CASRIGTSGYNEQFF. The CDR3 DNA is TGCGCCAGCCGAATCGGAACTAGCGGCTACAATGAGCAGTTCTTC.

The J gene is TRBJ2-1, the V gene TRBV7-9, with 14 positions matching TRBD2. This CDR3 has 18 amino acids. Per the germline V gene, CDR1 is SEHNR and CDR2 is FQNEAQ (reference sequence). The V gene end was trimmed by 5 bases and the J gene end by 7 bases; junction bases not matched to a gene: 13. The CDR3 spells CASSTPGGLAGVANEQFF. The CDR3 DNA reads as TGTGCCAGCAGCACCCCGGGGGGACTAGCGGGAGTTGCAAATGAGCAGTTCTTC.

The rearrangement joins TRBV9 to TRBJ1-5, with D tentatively TRBD1 (6 bases). Germline CDR1 is SGDLS and CDR2 is YYNGEE. The CDR3 spans 13 residues. The germline V and J ends were trimmed by 0 bases and 5 bases, with 6 bases remaining between them. The CDR3, as DNA: TGTGCCAGCAGCGTAGAGGGGGATCAGCCCCAGCATTTT. Its protein product is CASSVEGDQPQHF.

The chain employs TRBV27 and TRBJ2-1, with D unresolved. The CDR3 consists of 18 residues. The V end was cut by 3 bases, the J end by 0 bases, with 18 bases between. Looked up from germline, CDR1 is MNHEY and CDR2 is SMNVEV (reference sequence). CDR3 loop: CASSFLPPGPSSYNEQFF. The CDR3 bases are TGTGCCAGCAGTTTCCTTCCACCGGGTCCCTCCTCCTACAATGAGCAGTTCTTC.

The CDR3 DNA follows: TGTGCCAGCAGTGCCGTGAGCTCGACTAGTCGTAATGATACGCAGTATTTT. It encodes CASSAVSSTSRNDTQYF. The chain uses TRBV6-1 and TRBJ2-3; possibly TRBD2 for D (6 bases). Germline CDR1 and CDR2: MNHNS and SASEGT. V lost 4 bases and J lost 6, with 23 bases in between. CDR3 length: 17 residues.

The rearrangement links TRBV5-5 to TRBJ2-7, with D possibly TRBD2 on 5 matching bases. Germline assignment: CDR1 SGHKS and CDR2 YYEKEE (reference sequence). V lost 4 bases, J lost 2 bases, and 16 bases lay in between. The CDR3 extends over 15 amino acids. CDR3 DNA: TGTGCCAGCAGCCCGGAGGTCACGGACCCCTACGAGCAGTACTTC. This encodes CASSPEVTDPYEQYF.

V usage is TRBV4-2 and J usage is TRBJ1-2, with D perhaps TRBD1 (5 bases). The CDR3 runs 15 residues. Germline CDR1 reads LGHNA; CDR2 reads YNFKEQ. Trimming shortened V by 0 bases and J by 4 bases, and 12 bases separated the two germline ends. CDR3 residues: CASSQDRRDLYGYTF. The CDR3 DNA sequence: TGTGCCAGCAGCCAAGATCGGAGGGACCTCTATGGCTACACCTTC.

The gene calls are TRBV5-6 and TRBJ1-1, with 7 bases lining up with TRBD1. Germline V CDR1 and CDR2: SGHDT, YYEEEE. CDR3 length: 15 residues. V shed 3 bases, J shed 4 bases, and the junction held 9 bases outside the gene matches. CDR3 nucleotides: TGTGCCAGCAGCTCTTATGGGACAGTTGGCACTGAAGCTTTCTTT. The encoded protein is CASSSYGTVGTEAFF.

The gene calls are TRBV7-2 and TRBJ2-5; possibly TRBD1 for D (6 bases). From germline, CDR1 is SGHTA and CDR2 FQGNSA. Trimming took 1 base from V and 4 from J, leaving 13 bases between them. The CDR3 runs 15 residues. DNA for the CDR3: TGTGCCAGCAGCTTAGGCACAGGGACGGGAGAGACCCAGTACTTC. Its protein is CASSLGTGTGETQYF.

The V gene is TRBV6-6, the J gene TRBJ1-4, with D possibly matching TRBD1 (5 bases). V was shortened by 4 bases and J by 4 bases, with 10 bases between the two germline ends. The CDR3 is 14 residues long. Germline loops: CDR1 MNHNY, CDR2 SVGAGI (reference sequence). The CDR3 protein is CASSWGVLNEKLFF. For the CDR3, the DNA is TGTGCCAGCAGTTGGGGGGTCCTTAATGAAAAACTGTTTTTT.

The rearrangement uses TRBV7-9 and TRBJ2-1; 12 nucleotides line up with TRBD2. V dropped 8 bases and J dropped 6; count of bases not matched to a gene: 8. CDR1 and CDR2 from the germline V gene are SEHNR and FQNEAQ (reference sequence). The CDR3 is 15 residues long. CDR3 nucleotide sequence: TGTGCCAGCCCCCCGAGACTAGCGGGAGTCAATGAGCAGTTCTTC. Translation gives CASPPRLAGVNEQFF.

The J gene is TRBJ2-1, the V gene TRBV9; 12 bases are shared with TRBD2. Germline trimming cut 1 base from V and 5 bases from J; bases unmatched to any gene: 1. In germline, CDR1 is SGDLS, CDR2 YYNGEE. The CDR3 loop spans 15 amino acids. Here the CDR3 reads CASSVTSGRHNEQFF. The CDR3 DNA is TGTGCCAGCAGCGTAACTAGCGGGAGGCACAATGAGCAGTTCTTC.

The chain is built from TRBV28 and TRBJ1-1, with unresolved D. The germline V and J ends were trimmed by 11 bases and 4 bases, with 11 bases remaining between them. This CDR3 is 11 amino acids long. CDR1 MDHEN and CDR2 SYDVKM come from the germline V gene. CDR3 coding DNA: TGTGCCGTTCGCAGTTCCACTGAAGCTTTCTTT. It yields the protein CAVRSSTEAFF.

This chain links TRBV6-4 with TRBJ2-1; TRBD2 aligns across 10 bases. The ends lost 4 bases at V and 4 bases at J; junction bases unmatched: 10. This CDR3 contains 17 residues. CDR1 and CDR2 from the germline V gene are MRHNA and SNTAGT. Here the CDR3 DNA reads TGTGCCAGCAGTGCCCGAACTCTAGCGGGAGCTTACAATGAGCAGTTCTTC. This translates into CASSARTLAGAYNEQFF.

The V gene is TRBV30, the J gene TRBJ2-1, with 7 positions matching TRBD1. Germline V gene sequence: CDR1 GTSNPN, CDR2 SVGIG (reference sequence). The CDR3 sequence is 14 residues long. Trimming took 8 bases from V and 0 from J; bases not matched to a gene: 7. This CDR3 reads CAQRGQSSYNEQFF. In DNA, the CDR3 is TGTGCCCAGAGGGGGCAAAGCTCCTACAATGAGCAGTTCTTC. Based on the CDR3 plus reference TRBV30 and TRBJ2-1, the full variable domain is SQTIHQWPATLVQPVGSPLSLECTVEGTSNPNLYWYRQAAGRGLQLLFYSVGIGQISSEVPQNLSASRPQDRQFILSSKKLLLSDSGFYLCAQRGQSSYNEQFFGPGTRLTVL.

V and J are TRBV6-5 and TRBJ1-5, with TRBD1 matching over 9 bases. The CDR3 consists of 14 residues. Germline V gives CDR1 MNHEY, CDR2 SVGAGI. The J segment lost 12 bases and the V segment lost 5 bases, leaving 11 bases of the junction unmatched. CDR3 region: CASSGTGRRGSQHF. The CDR3 DNA sequence: TGTGCCAGCAGTGGGACAGGGAGGAGAGGGAGCCAGCATTTT.

The chain recombines TRBV27 with TRBJ2-3; D possibly corresponds to TRBD2 (6 bases). Germline CDR1 and CDR2: MNHEY and SMNVEV (reference sequence). This CDR3 contains 15 residues. V gave up 5 bases and J gave up 4 bases, with 16 bases separating them. The CDR3, as DNA: TGTGCCAGCAGTCCTTTGCGGGAAGGGTCAGATACGCAGTATTTT. Translated, it gives CASSPLREGSDTQYF.

This sequence joins TRBV9 and TRBJ2-1; TRBD2 is a possible D gene (5 bases). Looked up from germline, CDR1 is SGDLS and CDR2 is YYNGEE. This CDR3 is built from 17 residues. V dropped 0 bases and J dropped 1 base, with 14 bases sitting between them. The CDR3 spells CASSVARGSWSYNEQFF. The CDR3 DNA reads TGTGCCAGCAGCGTAGCCAGAGGGAGCTGGTCCTACAATGAGCAGTTCTTC.

A word on this clone: One end of the junction fails to match germline, which may point to a read error. The CDR3 coding sequence is TGTGCCAGCAGCTACTTAGCGTTCGAAAGCTTC. This codes for CASSYLAFESF. The rearrangement uses TRBV5-6 and TRBJ2-7, with a tentative D call TRBD2 (5 bases). Germline V lookup: CDR1 SGHDT, CDR2 YYEEEE. The CDR3 is made up of 11 amino acids.

The V and J genes are TRBV19 and TRBJ1-1; 8 positions agree with TRBD1. CDR1 is LNHDA, CDR2 SQIVND, per germline (reference sequence). This CDR3 region has 17 residues. V was clipped by 3 bases and J by 14 bases; unmatched bases: 23. CDR3: CASSIRQGRTYGPEVFF. DNA of the CDR3: TGTGCCAGTAGTATCAGACAGGGGCGAACCTACGGTCCCGAAGTCTTCTTT.

This clone was observed once. This chain links TRBV4-1 with TRBJ1-1; D unclear. Germline CDR1 and CDR2: MGHRA and YSYEKL. This CDR3 spans 16 amino acids. V lost 4 bases, J lost 7 bases, and 22 bases lay in between. In DNA, the CDR3 is TGCGCCAGCAGCCCGTACTTCGGACGGACTACCCGTGAAGCTTTCTTT. Amino acid sequence: CASSPYFGRTTREAFF.

This chain joins TRBV19 and TRBJ2-3; D uncertain. Germline assignment: CDR1 LNHDA and CDR2 SQIVND (reference sequence). This CDR3 has 17 residues. V gave up 6 bases and J gave up 2 bases, with 21 bases separating them. As DNA, the CDR3 is TGTGCCAGTAGCTCACACGAGACACTCAACTTCACAGATACGCAGTATTTT. It is translated as CASSSHETLNFTDTQYF.